This TCR beta chain stems from a study of T cell responses to AZD1222 COVID-19 vaccine. Broader study findings: The study found vaccine-associated CD4 TCRs spanning spike, dominant at 160-218 and 743-854. Donors, mostly white British, included more females; clonal diversity was possibly underestimated. The peak T cell response came first, and repertoires were sampled only after it. At baseline, just five to seven AZD1222 recipients tested seropositive.

The CDR3 consists of 11 residues. Germline V gene lookup returns CDR1 SGHRS and CDR2 YFSETQ. V was cut by 1 base and J by 5 bases, with 3 bases left in between. The sample holds one count of this clone. Antigen: not known. This table comes from immunoSEQ multiplex PCR, and its TCRdb copy is limited to in-frame clones, with some not included. The repertoire holds approximately 110,000 clones, with around 85% as singletons. This sequence joins TRBV5-1 and TRBJ2-5, with D unresolved. The sequence was collected from an adult in good health. The starting material was peripheral blood, obtained on day 0 of AZD1222 vaccination. CDR3 residues: CASSLWETQYF. CDR3 nucleotide sequence: TGCGCCAGCAGCTTGTGGGAGACCCAGTACTTC. Full variable domain (remainder filled in from reference TRBV5-1 and TRBJ2-5): KAGVTQTPRYLIKTRGQQVTLSCSPISGHRSVSWYQQTPGQGLQFLFEYFSETQRNKGNFPGRFSGRQFSNSRSEMNVSTLELGDSALYLCASSLWETQYFGPGTRLLVL.